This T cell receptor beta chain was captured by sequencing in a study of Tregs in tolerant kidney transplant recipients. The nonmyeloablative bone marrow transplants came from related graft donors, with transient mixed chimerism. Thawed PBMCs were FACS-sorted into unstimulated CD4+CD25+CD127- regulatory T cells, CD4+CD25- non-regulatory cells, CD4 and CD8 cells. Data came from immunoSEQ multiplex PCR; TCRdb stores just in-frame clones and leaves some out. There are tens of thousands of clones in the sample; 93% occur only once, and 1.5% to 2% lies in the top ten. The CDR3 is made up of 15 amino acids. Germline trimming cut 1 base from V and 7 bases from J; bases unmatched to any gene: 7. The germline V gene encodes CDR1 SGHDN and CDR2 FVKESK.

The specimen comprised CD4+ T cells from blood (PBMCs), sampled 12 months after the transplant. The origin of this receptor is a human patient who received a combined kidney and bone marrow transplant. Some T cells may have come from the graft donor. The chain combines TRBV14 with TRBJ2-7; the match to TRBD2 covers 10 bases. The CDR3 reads CASSQVAGGRREQYF. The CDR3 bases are TGTGCCAGCAGCCAAGTAGCGGGGGGCCGTCGGGAGCAGTACTTC.